The 10 T cell receptor beta chains below all came from one sample that was sequenced in a study of response to subunit inactivated influenza vaccine. TCRdb reanalysed the RT-PCR reads using MiXCR and keeps one entry per CDR3 protein. Among about 780,000 distinct CDR3 sequences listed, less than 20% were seen once. This material consisted of PBMCs from blood, taken roughly 5 days after vaccination. The receptors derive from a man between 45 and 60 years old who received an inactivated influenza vaccine.

The chain joins TRBV2 to TRBJ2-7; D could derive from TRBD1 or TRBD2 (5 bases each). The CDR3 length is 14 residues. The V end was cut by 8 bases, the J end by 2 bases, with 16 bases between. CDR1 is SNHLY, CDR2 FYNNEI, per germline. CDR3 sequence reads: CASGDVGMAYEQYF. The CDR3 coding sequence is TGTGCCAGCGGGGACGTCGGGATGGCCTACGAGCAGTACTTC.

This clonotype was recorded a few times. This chain connects TRBV28 to TRBJ1-4; TRBD1 is a possible D gene (5 bases). The CDR3 has 16 amino acids. Germline-derived CDR1 and CDR2 are MDHEN and SYDVKM. V lost 5 bases, J lost 6 bases, and 19 bases lay in between. The CDR3 here is CASSPVLRTRDEKLFF. The CDR3 bases are TGTGCCAGCAGTCCCGTCCTTAGGACCAGGGATGAAAAACTGTTTTTT. The variable domain in full, completed from reference TRBV28 and TRBJ1-4, reads DVKVTQSSRYLVKRTGEKVFLECVQDMDHENMFWYRQDPGLGLRLIYFSYDVKMKEKGDIPEGYSVSREKKERFSLILESASTNQTSMYLCASSPVLRTRDEKLFFGSGTQLSVL.

In its sample, this clonotype was seen many times. The rearrangement joins TRBV29-1 to TRBJ2-3; 11 bases are a match to TRBD1. Germline V gene data show CDR1 as SQVTM and CDR2 as ANQGSEA. Trimming took 8 bases from V and 4 from J; bases not matched to a gene: 2. The CDR3 contains 12 residues. The CDR3 DNA reads as TGCAGCCAGGGACAGGGGGCAGATACGCAGTATTTT. This encodes CSQGQGADTQYF.

This clonotype came up many times. The chain links TRBV12-3 or TRBV12-4 to TRBJ1-2; D gene unclear. V gave up 6 bases and J gave up 3 bases, with 11 bases separating them. The CDR3 extends over 13 amino acids. CDR3 nucleotide sequence: TGTGCCAGCAGGCGACTGGAAGACTATGGCTACACCTTC. It is translated as CASRRLEDYGYTF.

The V and J genes are TRBV12-3 or TRBV12-4 and TRBJ2-7; TRBD2 might be the D (5 bases). V was shortened by 1 base and J by 3 bases, with 10 bases between the two germline ends. CDR3 length: 14 residues. DNA of the CDR3: TGTGCCAGCAGTTTAGGGAGGAGTTACTACGAGCAGTACTTC. Amino acids: CASSLGRSYYEQYF.

The sample holds a few counts of this clonotype. V and J are TRBV20-1 and TRBJ2-1, with D maybe TRBD2 (6 bases). V was pared by 2 bases and J by 8 bases, with 16 bases between. Germline V CDR1 and CDR2: DFQATT, SNEGSKA (reference sequence). The CDR3 sequence is 14 residues long. The DNA for the CDR3 is TGCAGTGCTAGACTAGCGCCCCTTGGGGATGAGCAGTTCTTC. It codes for CSARLAPLGDEQFF.

This clonotype was recorded many times. The chain's CDR3 is CASSETGNNEQFF. In DNA, the CDR3 is TGTGCCAGCAGTGAAACCGGGAACAATGAGCAGTTCTTC. The chain recombines TRBV6-1 with TRBJ2-1; a weak D match, TRBD2 (5 bases). The CDR3 consists of 13 residues. CDR1 and CDR2 (germline): MNHNS, SASEGT. V lost 2 bases to trimming and J lost 5 bases, with 7 bases between them.

The chain employs TRBV20-1 and TRBJ2-5; no firm D call. Trimming pared 0 bases from V and 5 bases from J, leaving 7 bases between. Germline assignment: CDR1 DFQATT and CDR2 SNEGSKA (reference sequence). The CDR3 is 12 amino acids. CDR3 in DNA: TGCAGTGCTAGAGAGTTAAGGGAGACCCAGTACTTC. It encodes CSARELRETQYF.

The chain has TRBV6-1 and TRBJ2-2, with a tentative D call TRBD1 (6 bases). The CDR3 consists of 17 residues. The V and J ends lost 6 bases and 1 base respectively, with 18 bases between them. Germline CDR1 reads MNHNS; CDR2 reads SASEGT. The CDR3 loop reads CASSHADSPGNTGELFF. Written as DNA, the CDR3 is TGTGCCAGCAGCCATGCGGACAGTCCTGGGAACACCGGGGAGCTGTTTTTT.

This clonotype has only a few counts. This rearrangement joins TRBV20-1 to TRBJ2-1; 9 nucleotides line up with TRBD1. The CDR3 is made up of 14 amino acids. The trim removed 7 bases at V and 5 bases at J, leaving 9 bases unmatched. Germline V gives CDR1 DFQATT, CDR2 SNEGSKA (reference sequence). The CDR3: CSGGQGRFHNEQFF. CDR3 nucleotides: TGCAGTGGAGGACAGGGGCGATTTCACAATGAGCAGTTCTTC.